This entry features one T cell receptor beta chain sequence. This sample was taken from a study of control samples from healthy donors and cancer patients. Clones were sequenced by immunoSEQ multiplex PCR, and TCRdb holds only the in-frame ones, with some missing. The sample yields some 110,000 clones, 93% seen once. The CDR3 runs 13 residues. V dropped 0 bases and J dropped 8 bases, with 10 bases sitting between them. CDR1 and CDR2 from the germline V gene are SEHNR and FQNEAQ (reference sequence). The chain has TRBV7-9 and TRBJ1-2; D unclear. The receptor was derived from a man aged 30-40 years in good health. The sequenced material came from blood. This chain's CDR3 is CASSLAGSRGYTF. CDR3 bases: TGTGCCAGCAGCTTAGCGGGCAGTCGGGGCTACACCTTC.